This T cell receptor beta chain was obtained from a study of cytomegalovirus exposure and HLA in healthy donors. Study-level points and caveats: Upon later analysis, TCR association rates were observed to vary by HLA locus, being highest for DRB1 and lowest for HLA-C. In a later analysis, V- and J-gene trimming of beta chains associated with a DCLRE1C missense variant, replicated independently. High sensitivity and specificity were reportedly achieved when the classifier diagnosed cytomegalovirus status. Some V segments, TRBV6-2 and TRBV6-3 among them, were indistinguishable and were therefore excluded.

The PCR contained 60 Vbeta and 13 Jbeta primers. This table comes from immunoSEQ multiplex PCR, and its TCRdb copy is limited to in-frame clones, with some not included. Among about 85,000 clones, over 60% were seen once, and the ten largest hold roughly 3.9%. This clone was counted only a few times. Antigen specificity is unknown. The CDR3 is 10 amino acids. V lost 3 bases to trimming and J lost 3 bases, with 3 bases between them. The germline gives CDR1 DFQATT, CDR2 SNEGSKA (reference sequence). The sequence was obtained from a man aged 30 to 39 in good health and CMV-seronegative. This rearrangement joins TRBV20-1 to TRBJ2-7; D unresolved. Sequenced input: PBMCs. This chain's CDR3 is CSASNYEQYF. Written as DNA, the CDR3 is TGCAGTGCTAGCAACTACGAGCAGTACTTC.